One and the same sample provided the 31 T cell receptor beta chains below, sequenced in a study of cytomegalovirus exposure and HLA in healthy donors. The PCR used 60 Vbeta and 13 Jbeta primers. Assay used: immunoSEQ multiplex PCR; TCRdb lists only in-frame clones, some missing. The repertoire includes 200,000 or so clones, roughly 80% of them detected once, and approximately 2.9% sits in the top ten. The specimen was PBMCs. These receptors originate from a man younger than 40 in good health and CMV-seronegative.

V and J are TRBV4-3 and TRBJ2-5, with D possibly TRBD1 on 6 matching bases. Per the germline V gene, CDR1 is LGHNA and CDR2 is YSLEER. Trimming left V 3 bases short and J 1 base short, with 18 bases between. This CDR3 has 17 amino acids. In nucleotides, the CDR3 is TGCGCCAGCAGCCAGAGAGTCAGGACAGAGAGCCAAGAGACCCAGTACTTC. As protein: CASSQRVRTESQETQYF.

CDR3 DNA: TGTGCCAGCAGTTCCATTTACAACTACGAGCAGTACTTC. It codes for CASSSIYNYEQYF. The rearrangement links TRBV27 to TRBJ2-7; D remains ambiguous. The CDR3 is 13 amino acids. CDR1 MNHEY and CDR2 SMNVEV come from the germline V gene (reference sequence). Trimming left V 4 bases short and J 3 bases short, with 10 bases between.

The rearrangement links TRBV5-4 to TRBJ2-4; D might be TRBD2 (5 bases). Between the trimmed V and J ends, which lost 4 bases and 0 bases, there was a span of 17 bases. The CDR3 spans 17 residues. Per germline, CDR1 SGHNT and CDR2 YYREEE (reference sequence). The CDR3 DNA is TGTGCCAGCAGCATTAGAGGGCAGACCCAAGCCAAAAACATTCAGTACTTC. As protein: CASSIRGQTQAKNIQYF. Full variable domain (remainder filled in from reference TRBV5-4 and TRBJ2-4): ETGVTQSPTHLIKTRGQQVTLRCSSQSGHNTVSWYQQALGQGPQFIFQYYREEENGRGNFPPRFSGLQFPNYSSELNVNALELDDSALYLCASSIRGQTQAKNIQYFGAGTRLSVL.

The J gene is TRBJ1-1, the V gene TRBV6-1; D is undetermined. The CDR3 is 14 amino acids. V was shortened by 5 bases and J by 0 bases, with 10 bases between the two germline ends. CDR1 is MNHNS, CDR2 SASEGT, per germline. The CDR3 region has the DNA TGTGCCAGCAGTCCCTTGGGCATGAACACTGAAGCTTTCTTT. It encodes CASSPLGMNTEAFF.

This clone came up a few times. The chain joins TRBV7-3 to TRBJ1-6; D gene ambiguous. This CDR3 contains 14 residues. The germline V and J ends were trimmed by 2 bases and 6 bases, with 8 bases remaining between them. From germline, CDR1 is SGHTA and CDR2 FQGTGA. CDR3 bases: TGTGCCAGCAGCTTAGGCCAGTTTAATTCACCCCTCCACTTT. It yields the protein CASSLGQFNSPLHF.

The J gene is TRBJ1-1, the V gene TRBV28; D unresolved. The CDR3 covers 15 residues. V lost 7 bases to trimming and J lost 1 base, with 16 bases between them. Germline V lookup: CDR1 MDHEN, CDR2 SYDVKM. In DNA form, the CDR3 reads TGTGCCAGCACCCCCGGACTGTTAAGGAACACTGAAGCTTTCTTT. It codes for CASTPGLLRNTEAFF.

Only one count was recorded for this clone. J is TRBJ2-1 and V is TRBV6-5, with 8 positions matching TRBD2. There are 15 residues in the CDR3. Germline CDR1 is MNHEY and CDR2 is SVGAGI. Unmatched junction bases numbered 5, after V lost 6 bases and J lost 1 base. The CDR3 DNA reads as TGTGCCAGCAGACCAAGCGGGGGATCCTACAATGAGCAGTTCTTC. Amino acid sequence: CASRPSGGSYNEQFF.

The DNA for the CDR3 is TGTGCCAGCAGCACGAGGACAGGGGCGGTGGATGGCTACACCTTC. Translating it yields CASSTRTGAVDGYTF. This sequence joins TRBV13 and TRBJ1-2; the match to TRBD1 covers 9 bases. The germline gives CDR1 PRHDT, CDR2 FYEKMQ (reference sequence). With 5 bases clipped from V and 6 bases from J, the junction kept 10 bases outside the gene matches. The CDR3 extends over 15 amino acids.

The chain is built from TRBV18 and TRBJ1-5; 7 bases match TRBD1. The CDR3 is made up of 15 amino acids. CDR1 and CDR2 (germline): KGHSH, LQKENI. V was clipped by 3 bases and J by 4 bases; unmatched bases: 6. This CDR3 reads CASSPRQGANQPQHF. The CDR3 DNA is TGTGCCAGCTCACCTCGACAGGGCGCGAATCAGCCCCAGCATTTT. The whole variable domain, remainder taken from reference TRBV18 and TRBJ1-5, is NAGVMQNPRHLVRRRGQEARLRCSPMKGHSHVYWYRQLPEEGLKFMVYLQKENIIDESGMPKERFSAEFPKEGPSILRIQQVVRGDSAAYFCASSPRQGANQPQHFGDGTRLSIL.

Details on this clone: Additional DNA sequences in this sample encode the identical CDR3. The chain is built from TRBV7-2 and TRBJ2-7; D gene unclear. The length of the CDR3 is 13 residues. The V end lost 1 base, the J end lost 1 base, and 5 bases lay between the germline ends. Germline lookup yields CDR1 SGHTA and CDR2 FQGNSA. The CDR3 is CASSLGRSYEQYF. The CDR3 region has the DNA TGTGCCAGCAGCTTAGGGAGATCCTACGAGCAGTACTTC.

This clone was seen a single time. The V and J genes are TRBV7-9 and TRBJ1-1; D possibly corresponds to TRBD1 (6 bases). Germline V gene sequence: CDR1 SEHNR, CDR2 FQNEAQ (reference sequence). V was clipped by 5 bases and J by 5 bases, with 18 bases between them. The CDR3 is 15 residues long. The CDR3 DNA sequence: TGTGCCAGCAGCCCCCCCGGGGGGCGCAGGACTGAAGCTTTCTTT. Translated, it gives CASSPPGGRRTEAFF.

The CDR3 reads CAIDAKGTSLYEQYF. CDR3 coding DNA: TGTGCCATCGATGCTAAGGGAACTAGTCTCTACGAGCAGTACTTC. This chain links TRBV5-4 with TRBJ2-7; the D gene is possibly TRBD2 (5 bases). Trimming stripped 9 bases from V and 3 bases from J, with 22 bases between. There are 15 residues in the CDR3. Germline V gives CDR1 SGHNT, CDR2 YYREEE (reference sequence).

This clone was seen only once. A read error may produce the germline difference seen at one junction end. The rearrangement uses TRBV6-1 and TRBJ2-6; the D gene is possibly TRBD1 (5 bases). Germline V gene data show CDR1 as MNHNS and CDR2 as SASEGT. The CDR3 runs 15 residues. The CDR3 loop reads CASSEGGSGASVLTF. The CDR3 bases are TGTGCCAGCAGTGAAGGAGGCTCTGGGGCCAGCGTCCTGACTTTC.

V gene TRBV5-1 combines with J gene TRBJ2-7; D may be TRBD1 (5 bases). The CDR3 contains 13 residues. Germline V lookup: CDR1 SGHRS, CDR2 YFSETQ. V lost 5 bases, J lost 0 bases, and 9 bases lay in between. The CDR3 DNA reads as TGCGCCAGCAGTTCCGACAGCTCCTACGAGCAGTACTTC. Its protein is CASSSDSSYEQYF.

The chain couples TRBV4-1 to TRBJ2-5; a weak D match, TRBD2 (7 bases). Trimming removed 0 bases from V and 5 bases from J, with 16 bases in between. Germline V gene sequence: CDR1 MGHRA, CDR2 YSYEKL. CDR3 length equals 16 residues. The CDR3 spells CASSQEWGGVQETQYF. As DNA, the CDR3 is TGCGCCAGCAGCCAAGAGTGGGGGGGCGTTCAGGAGACCCAGTACTTC.

This clone came up a few times. The rearrangement joins TRBV4-1 to TRBJ1-1; no clear D gene. Trimming pared 0 bases from V and 6 bases from J, leaving 8 bases between. The CDR3 length is 13 residues. The V gene's germline CDR1 is MGHRA and CDR2 YSYEKL. This CDR3 is CASSQESRSEAFF. In DNA, the CDR3 is TGCGCCAGCAGCCAAGAGTCTCGTTCTGAAGCTTTCTTT.

This clone was recorded only once. This chain links TRBV7-9 with TRBJ2-5; TRBD2 matches 7 bases. Trimming took 5 bases from V and 2 from J; bases not matched to a gene: 5. The CDR3 totals 14 residues. CDR1 and CDR2 from the germline V gene are SEHNR and FQNEAQ (reference sequence). The DNA of the CDR3 is TGTGCCAGCAGCCTGGGGGGGACTCAAGAGACCCAGTACTTC. Translating gives CASSLGGTQETQYF.

This clone was detected a few times. The V and J genes are TRBV6-5 and TRBJ2-7, with D perhaps matching TRBD1 (5 bases). The CDR3 loop spans 12 amino acids. V was clipped by 2 bases and J by 9 bases, with 11 bases between them. Looked up from germline, CDR1 is MNHEY and CDR2 is SVGAGI. CDR3 in DNA: TGTGCCAGCAGTTACAACAGGTACCCGCAGTACTTC. This sequence encodes CASSYNRYPQYF.

The J gene is TRBJ2-7, the V gene TRBV28; D gene uncertain. Germline V gene sequence: CDR1 MDHEN, CDR2 SYDVKM. V was clipped by 7 bases and J by 0 bases, with 10 bases between them. CDR3 length: 13 amino acids. In nucleotides, the CDR3 is TGTGCCAGCATGTCAATCAGCTCCTACGAGCAGTACTTC. Translated: CASMSISSYEQYF.

The chain uses TRBV6-5 and TRBJ2-3; 13 bases align to TRBD2. Per germline, CDR1 MNHEY and CDR2 SVGAGI. The CDR3 totals 16 residues. Trimming cost V 2 bases and J 3 bases; bases outside gene matches: 2. CDR3 loop: CASSYGTSGATDTQYF. DNA of the CDR3: TGTGCCAGCAGTTACGGGACTAGCGGGGCGACAGATACGCAGTATTTT.

This rearrangement joins TRBV2 to TRBJ1-5, with 9 bases identical to TRBD1. CDR3 length equals 14 residues. The junction had 7 bases not matched to a gene; V was cut back by 6 bases and J by 7 bases. Per the germline V gene, CDR1 is SNHLY and CDR2 is FYNNEI. This CDR3 is CASSGGQGNQPQHF. The CDR3 DNA reads as TGTGCCAGCAGCGGGGGACAGGGAAACCAGCCCCAGCATTTT.

This rearrangement joins TRBV7-9 to TRBJ2-7; D not resolved. The CDR3 loop spans 12 amino acids. Germline V CDR1 and CDR2: SEHNR, FQNEAQ (reference sequence). Trimming cost V 4 bases and J 4 bases, with 8 bases left between them. The DNA of the CDR3 is TGTGCCAGCAGCTCCGCAGTGTACGAGCAGTACTTC. Translated: CASSSAVYEQYF.

This clone has a single count. A read error may produce the germline difference seen at one junction end. The chain recombines TRBV7-7 with TRBJ2-5; 12 positions match TRBD2. Germline V CDR1 and CDR2: SSHAT, FNYEAQ (reference sequence). There are 18 residues in the CDR3. The chain's CDR3 is CASSLRVPTSGGGETQYF. In DNA, the CDR3 is TGTGCTAGCAGCTTAAGGGTACCGACTAGCGGGGGAGGCGAGACCCAGTACTTC.

The V gene is TRBV2, the J gene TRBJ2-3; a weak D match, TRBD1 (5 bases). Trimming took 4 bases from V and 9 from J, leaving 11 bases between them. This CDR3 spans 12 amino acids. CDR1 and CDR2 from the germline V gene are SNHLY and FYNNEI. The CDR3 DNA reads as TGTGCCAGCAGTGGACAGCTAGTAACGCAGTATTTT. Amino acid sequence: CASSGQLVTQYF.

This chain's CDR3 is CAIGGGPYEQFF. The CDR3 DNA reads as TGTGCCATAGGCGGGGGGCCTTATGAGCAGTTCTTC. The genes are TRBV10-3 and TRBJ2-1; TRBD2 matches 8 bases. Germline loops: CDR1 ENHRY, CDR2 SYGVKD. The CDR3 extends over 12 amino acids. Losses at the gene ends were 9 bases for V and 8 bases for J; bases not matched to a gene: 6.

The chain links TRBV25-1 to TRBJ1-6, with D possibly matching TRBD1 (6 bases). The CDR3 has 13 amino acids. Trimming removed 5 bases from V and 9 bases from J, with 11 bases in between. The germline gives CDR1 MGHDK, CDR2 SYGVNS. The CDR3, as DNA: TGTGCCAGCAGTTATCAGGGGATTTCACCCCTCCACTTT. The encoded protein is CASSYQGISPLHF.

This clone came up a few times. The chain joins TRBV2 to TRBJ1-4; TRBD1 aligns across 7 bases. The CDR3 extends over 15 amino acids. Germline V lookup: CDR1 SNHLY, CDR2 FYNNEI. Trimming removed 4 bases from V and 10 bases from J; junction bases left unmatched: 12. The CDR3 loop reads CASSALKWDSGKLFF. The DNA of the CDR3 is TGTGCCAGCAGTGCTTTAAAGTGGGACAGCGGAAAACTGTTTTTT.

This clone showed up just once. V and J are TRBV27 and TRBJ2-3, with 9 bases that match TRBD2. The CDR3 contains 16 residues. With V trimmed by 4 bases and J by 5 bases, 10 bases remained unmatched. Germline assignment: CDR1 MNHEY and CDR2 SMNVEV (reference sequence). CDR3 protein: CASSSLQRGVGDTQYF. The DNA of the CDR3 is TGTGCCAGCAGTTCCCTACAGCGGGGGGTGGGAGATACGCAGTATTTT.

This chain joins TRBV7-2 and TRBJ2-1, with TRBD1 matching over 9 bases. This CDR3 is built from 14 residues. The V gene's germline CDR1 is SGHTA and CDR2 FQGNSA. The J segment lost 5 bases and the V segment lost 10 bases, leaving 9 bases of the junction unmatched. The CDR3 nucleotides are TGTGCCATTCGGGGCGGGACAGGGAACAATGAGCAGTTCTTC. Protein sequence: CAIRGGTGNNEQFF.

The chain combines TRBV10-3 with TRBJ2-7; 9 bases agree with TRBD1. J was trimmed by 3 bases and V by 0 bases; bases with no gene match: 12. CDR1 and CDR2 (germline): ENHRY, SYGVKD. This CDR3 spans 18 amino acids. As DNA, the CDR3 is TGTGCCATCAGTGAGTCGACTCGGGGCGGGACAGGGAGCTACGAGCAGTACTTC. It specifies CAISESTRGGTGSYEQYF.

This clone occurred a few times. CDR3 region: CASRPSGGTEQFF. CDR3 coding DNA: TGTGCCAGCAGACCCTCCGGGGGGACTGAGCAGTTCTTC. The chain joins TRBV7-3 to TRBJ2-1; 7 bases agree with TRBD2. Germline V CDR1 and CDR2: SGHTA, FQGTGA. CDR3 length: 13 amino acids. The ends lost 6 bases at V and 9 bases at J; junction bases unmatched: 8.